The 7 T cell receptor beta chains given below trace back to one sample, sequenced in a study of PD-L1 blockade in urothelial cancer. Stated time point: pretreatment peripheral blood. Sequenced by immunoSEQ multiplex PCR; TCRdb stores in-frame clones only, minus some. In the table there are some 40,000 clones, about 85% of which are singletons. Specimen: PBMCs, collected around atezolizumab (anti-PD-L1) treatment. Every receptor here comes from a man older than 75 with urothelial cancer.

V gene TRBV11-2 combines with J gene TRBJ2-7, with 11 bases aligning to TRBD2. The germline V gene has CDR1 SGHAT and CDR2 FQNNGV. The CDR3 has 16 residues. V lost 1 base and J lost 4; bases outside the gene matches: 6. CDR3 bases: TGTGCCAGCAGCTTAGCTGCTAGCGGGAGGTTTTACGAGCAGTACTTC. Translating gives CASSLAASGRFYEQYF.

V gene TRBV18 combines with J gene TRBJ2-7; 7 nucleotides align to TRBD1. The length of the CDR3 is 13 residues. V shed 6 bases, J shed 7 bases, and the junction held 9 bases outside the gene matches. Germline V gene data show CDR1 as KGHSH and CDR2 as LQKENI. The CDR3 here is CASSLTGEREQYF. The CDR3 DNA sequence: TGTGCCAGCTCGCTCACAGGGGAGCGGGAGCAGTACTTC. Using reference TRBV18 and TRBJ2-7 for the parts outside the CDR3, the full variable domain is NAGVMQNPRHLVRRRGQEARLRCSPMKGHSHVYWYRQLPEEGLKFMVYLQKENIIDESGMPKERFSAEFPKEGPSILRIQQVVRGDSAAYFCASSLTGEREQYFGPGTRLTVT.

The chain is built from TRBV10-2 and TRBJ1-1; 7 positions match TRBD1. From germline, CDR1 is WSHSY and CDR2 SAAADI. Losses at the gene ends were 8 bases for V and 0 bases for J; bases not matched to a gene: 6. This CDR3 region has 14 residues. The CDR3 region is CASVGGTVNTEAFF. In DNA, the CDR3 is TGCGCCAGCGTAGGGGGGACAGTGAACACTGAAGCTTTCTTT.

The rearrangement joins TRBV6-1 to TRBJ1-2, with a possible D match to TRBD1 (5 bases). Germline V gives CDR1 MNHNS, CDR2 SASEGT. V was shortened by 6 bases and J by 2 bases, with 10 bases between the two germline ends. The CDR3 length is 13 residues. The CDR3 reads CASRAGPNYGYTF. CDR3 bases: TGTGCCAGCAGGGCAGGGCCAAACTATGGCTACACCTTC.

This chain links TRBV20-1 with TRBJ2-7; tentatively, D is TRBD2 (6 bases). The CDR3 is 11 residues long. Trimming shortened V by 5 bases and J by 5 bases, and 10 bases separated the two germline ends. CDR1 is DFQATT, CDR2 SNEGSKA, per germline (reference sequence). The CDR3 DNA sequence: TGCAGTGCTGGGACGGGAGACGAGCAGTACTTC. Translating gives CSAGTGDEQYF.

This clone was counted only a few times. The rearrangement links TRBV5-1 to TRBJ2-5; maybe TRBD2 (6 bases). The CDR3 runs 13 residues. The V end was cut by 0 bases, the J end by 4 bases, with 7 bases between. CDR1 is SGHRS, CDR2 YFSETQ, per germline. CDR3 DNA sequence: TGCGCCAGCAGCTTGGCCGGGGGAGAGACCCAGTACTTC. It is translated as CASSLAGGETQYF. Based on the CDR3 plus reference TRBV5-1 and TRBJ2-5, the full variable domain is KAGVTQTPRYLIKTRGQQVTLSCSPISGHRSVSWYQQTPGQGLQFLFEYFSETQRNKGNFPGRFSGRQFSNSRSEMNVSTLELGDSALYLCASSLAGGETQYFGPGTRLLVL.

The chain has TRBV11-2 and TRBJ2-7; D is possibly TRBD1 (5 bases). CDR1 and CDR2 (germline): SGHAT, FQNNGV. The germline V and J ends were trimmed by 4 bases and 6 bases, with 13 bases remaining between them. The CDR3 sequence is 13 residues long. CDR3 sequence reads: CASSSLRGSEQYF. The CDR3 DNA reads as TGTGCCAGCAGCTCTTTAAGGGGTTCCGAGCAGTACTTC.